Detailed here is one T cell receptor beta chain. These data originate in a study of shared clonotypes between healthy human individuals. Generated by immunoSEQ multiplex PCR, the TCRdb table keeps only in-frame clones and is missing some. The data hold fewer than 500,000 clones, with over 60% observed a single time. The V and J ends lost 1 base and 5 bases respectively, with 15 bases between them. This CDR3 has 16 residues. CDR1 is PRHDT and CDR2 is FYEKMQ in the germline V gene (reference sequence). The rearrangement joins TRBV13 to TRBJ2-1; D is possibly TRBD2 (6 bases). Sequencing was carried out using PBMCs. The TCR comes from a middle-aged woman in good health. Some clones in this sample may be carry-over from other donors' samples. The CDR3: CASSLVLRETDNEQFF. The CDR3 nucleotides read TGTGCCAGCAGCTTAGTCCTCCGGGAGACCGACAATGAGCAGTTCTTC.